The TCR beta chain under discussion was sequenced for a study of blood T cell repertoires in COVID-19. Study at large: There were acute and convalescent COVID-19 samples, and they came from the United States, Italy and Spain. PBMCs, B-cell-depleted T cells, or T cells provided the cDNA or gDNA that made up the material.

Sequenced by immunoSEQ multiplex PCR; TCRdb stores in-frame clones only, minus some. The sample shows roughly 130,000 clones, more than 70% of them seen only once. Germline V gene sequence: CDR1 SGHVS, CDR2 FQNEAQ. There are 19 residues in the CDR3. The germline V and J ends were trimmed by 1 base and 3 bases, with 24 bases remaining between them. The chain uses TRBV7-8 and TRBJ1-2; possibly TRBD1 for D (5 bases). Sequenced input: peripheral blood. The sequence derives from a woman younger than 45 who had recovered from COVID-19. CDR3 loop: CASSLGRGRRSGVDYGYTF. CDR3 bases: TGTGCCAGCAGCTTAGGGAGGGGCCGAAGGTCGGGTGTTGACTATGGCTACACCTTC.